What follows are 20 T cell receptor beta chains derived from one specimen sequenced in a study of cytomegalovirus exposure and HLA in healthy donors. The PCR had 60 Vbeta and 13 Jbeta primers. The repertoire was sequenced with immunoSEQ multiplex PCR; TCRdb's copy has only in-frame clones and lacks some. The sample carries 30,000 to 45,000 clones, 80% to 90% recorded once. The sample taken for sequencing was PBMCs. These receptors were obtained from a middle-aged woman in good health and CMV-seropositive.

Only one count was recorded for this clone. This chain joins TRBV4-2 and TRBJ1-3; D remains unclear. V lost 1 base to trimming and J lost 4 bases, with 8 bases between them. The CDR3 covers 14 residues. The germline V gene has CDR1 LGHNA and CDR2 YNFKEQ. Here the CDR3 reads CASSQGGDGNTIYF. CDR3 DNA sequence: TGTGCCAGCAGCCAAGGAGGAGACGGAAACACCATATATTTT.

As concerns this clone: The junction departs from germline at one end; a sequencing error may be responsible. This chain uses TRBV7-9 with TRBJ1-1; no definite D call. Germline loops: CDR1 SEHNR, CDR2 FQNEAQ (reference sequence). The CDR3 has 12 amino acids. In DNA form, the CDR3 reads TGTTCCAGCAGCATAGGGAGCACTGAAGCTTTCTTT. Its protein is CSSSIGSTEAFF. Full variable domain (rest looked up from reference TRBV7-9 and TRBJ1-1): DTGVSQNPRHKITKRGQNVTFRCDPISEHNRLYWYRQTLGQGPEFLTYFQNEAQLEKSRLLSDRFSAERPKGSFSTLEIQRTEQGDSAMYLCSSSIGSTEAFFGQGTRLTVV.

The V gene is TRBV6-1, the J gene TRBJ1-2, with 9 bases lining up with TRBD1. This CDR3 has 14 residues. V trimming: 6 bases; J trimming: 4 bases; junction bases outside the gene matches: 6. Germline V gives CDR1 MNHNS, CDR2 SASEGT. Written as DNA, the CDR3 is TGTGCCAGCAGAGACGGACAGGGGAGCTATGGCTACACCTTC. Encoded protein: CASRDGQGSYGYTF.

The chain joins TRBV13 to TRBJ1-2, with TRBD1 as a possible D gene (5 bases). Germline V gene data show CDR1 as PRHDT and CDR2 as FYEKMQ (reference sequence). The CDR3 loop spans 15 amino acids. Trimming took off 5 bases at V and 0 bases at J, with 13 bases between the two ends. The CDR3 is CASSPGGAANYGYTF. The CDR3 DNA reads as TGTGCCAGCAGCCCCGGTGGGGCAGCTAACTATGGCTACACCTTC. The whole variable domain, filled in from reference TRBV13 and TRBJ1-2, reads AAGVIQSPRHLIKEKRETATLKCYPIPRHDTVYWYQQGPGQDPQFLISFYEKMQSDKGSIPDRFSAQQFSDYHSELNMSSLELGDSALYFCASSPGGAANYGYTFGSGTRLTVV.

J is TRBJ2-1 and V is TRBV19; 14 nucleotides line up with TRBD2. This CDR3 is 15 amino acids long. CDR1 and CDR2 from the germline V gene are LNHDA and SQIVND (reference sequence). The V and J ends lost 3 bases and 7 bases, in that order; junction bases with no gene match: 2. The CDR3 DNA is TGTGCCAGTAGTATGACTAGCGGGGGGGCGAATGAGCAGTTCTTC. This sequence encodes CASSMTSGGANEQFF.

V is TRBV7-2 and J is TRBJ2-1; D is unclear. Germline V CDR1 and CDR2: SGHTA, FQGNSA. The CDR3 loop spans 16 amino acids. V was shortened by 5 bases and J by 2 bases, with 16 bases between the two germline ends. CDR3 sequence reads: CASSPGSGYPYNEQFF. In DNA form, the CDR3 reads TGTGCCAGCAGCCCTGGGTCCGGGTATCCCTACAATGAGCAGTTCTTC.

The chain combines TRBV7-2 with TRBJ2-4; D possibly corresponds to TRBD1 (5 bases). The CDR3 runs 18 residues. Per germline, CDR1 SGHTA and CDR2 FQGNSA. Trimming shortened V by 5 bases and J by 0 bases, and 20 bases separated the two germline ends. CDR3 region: CASSATLRGRLAKNIQYF. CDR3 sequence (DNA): TGTGCCAGCAGCGCGACGCTTAGGGGCAGGCTAGCCAAAAACATTCAGTACTTC. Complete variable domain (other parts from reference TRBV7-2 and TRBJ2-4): GAGVSQSPSNKVTEKGKDVELRCDPISGHTALYWYRQSLGQGLEFLIYFQGNSAPDKSGLPSDRFSAERTGGSVSTLTIQRTQQEDSAVYLCASSATLRGRLAKNIQYFGAGTRLSVL.

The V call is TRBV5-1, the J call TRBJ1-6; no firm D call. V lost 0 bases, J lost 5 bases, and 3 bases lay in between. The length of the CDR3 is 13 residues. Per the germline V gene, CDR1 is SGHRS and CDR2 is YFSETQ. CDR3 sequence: CASSLDNNSPLHF. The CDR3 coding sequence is TGCGCCAGCAGCTTGGATAATAATTCACCCCTCCACTTT.

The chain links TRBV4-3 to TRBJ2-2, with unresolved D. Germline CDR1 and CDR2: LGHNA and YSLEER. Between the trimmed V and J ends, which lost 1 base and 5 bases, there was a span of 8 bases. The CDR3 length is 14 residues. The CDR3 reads CASSQALFTGELFF. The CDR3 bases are TGCGCCAGCAGCCAAGCGTTATTTACCGGGGAGCTGTTTTTT.

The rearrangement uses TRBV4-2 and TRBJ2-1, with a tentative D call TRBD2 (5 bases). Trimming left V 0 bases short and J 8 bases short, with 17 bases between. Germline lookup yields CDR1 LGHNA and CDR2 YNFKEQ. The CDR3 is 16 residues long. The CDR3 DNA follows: TGTGCCAGCAGCCAAGATCTGGGTAGCGTGTCGGATGAGCAGTTCTTC. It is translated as CASSQDLGSVSDEQFF.

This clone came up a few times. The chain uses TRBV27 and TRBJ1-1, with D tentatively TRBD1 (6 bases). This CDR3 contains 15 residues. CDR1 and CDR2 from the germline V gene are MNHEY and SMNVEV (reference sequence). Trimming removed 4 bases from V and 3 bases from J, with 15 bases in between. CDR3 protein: CASSSWTARDTEAFF. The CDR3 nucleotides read TGTGCCAGCAGTTCGTGGACAGCGAGGGACACTGAAGCTTTCTTT.

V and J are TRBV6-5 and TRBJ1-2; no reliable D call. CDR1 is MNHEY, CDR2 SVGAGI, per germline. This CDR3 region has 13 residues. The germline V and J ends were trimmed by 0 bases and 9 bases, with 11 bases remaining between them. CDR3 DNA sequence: TGTGCCAGCAGTTACTCAACAGATATGAGCTACACCTTC. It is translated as CASSYSTDMSYTF.

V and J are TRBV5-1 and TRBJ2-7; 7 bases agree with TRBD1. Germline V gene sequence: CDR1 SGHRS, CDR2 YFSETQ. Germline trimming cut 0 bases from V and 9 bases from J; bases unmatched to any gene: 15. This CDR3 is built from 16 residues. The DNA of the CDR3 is TGCGCCAGCAGCTTGGAACCCGCGACAGGGTTTTTTCGGCAGTACTTC. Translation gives CASSLEPATGFFRQYF.

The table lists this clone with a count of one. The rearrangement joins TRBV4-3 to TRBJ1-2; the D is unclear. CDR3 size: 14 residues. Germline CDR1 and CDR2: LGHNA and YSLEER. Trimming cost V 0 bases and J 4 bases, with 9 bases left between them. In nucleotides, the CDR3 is TGCGCCAGCAGCCAAGATCTACAGCTCTATGGCTACACCTTC. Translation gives CASSQDLQLYGYTF.

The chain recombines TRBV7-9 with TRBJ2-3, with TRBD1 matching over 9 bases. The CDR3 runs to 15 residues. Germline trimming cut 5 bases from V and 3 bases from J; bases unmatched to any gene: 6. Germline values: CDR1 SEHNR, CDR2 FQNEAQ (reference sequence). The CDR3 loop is CASSRDRVGTDTQYF. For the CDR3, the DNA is TGTGCCAGCAGCCGGGACAGGGTTGGTACAGATACGCAGTATTTT.

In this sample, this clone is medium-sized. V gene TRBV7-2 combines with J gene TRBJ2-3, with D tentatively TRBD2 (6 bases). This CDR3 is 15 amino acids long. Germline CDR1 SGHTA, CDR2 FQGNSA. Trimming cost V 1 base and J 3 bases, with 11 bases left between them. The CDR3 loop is CASSLDSGGTDTQYF. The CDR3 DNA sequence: TGTGCCAGCAGCTTAGATTCCGGGGGTACAGATACGCAGTATTTT.

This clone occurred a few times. DNA of the CDR3: TGTGCCAGCTTTATCCCGCAGGGCGGATCAAGGGCGGCGGATGAAAAACTGTTTTTT. Residues: CASFIPQGGSRAADEKLFF. J is TRBJ1-4 and V is TRBV6-7, with D possibly TRBD1 on 5 matching bases. TRBV6-7 is placed among ORFs of uncertain function. The CDR3 is made up of 19 amino acids. V was cut by 8 bases and J by 6 bases, with 31 bases left in between.

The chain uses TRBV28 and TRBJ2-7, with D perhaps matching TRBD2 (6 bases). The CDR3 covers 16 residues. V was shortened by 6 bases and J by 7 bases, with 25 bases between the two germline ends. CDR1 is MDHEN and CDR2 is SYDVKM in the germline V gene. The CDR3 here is CASSPIPGGVTVEQYF. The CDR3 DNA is TGTGCCAGCAGCCCTATTCCGGGCGGGGTAACCGTTGAGCAGTACTTC.

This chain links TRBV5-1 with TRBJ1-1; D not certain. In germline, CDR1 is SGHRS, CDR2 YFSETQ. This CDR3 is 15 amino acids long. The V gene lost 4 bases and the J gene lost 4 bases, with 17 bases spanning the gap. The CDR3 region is CASSEMTAGSTEAFF. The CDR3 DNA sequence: TGCGCCAGCAGCGAAATGACCGCGGGGAGCACTGAAGCTTTCTTT. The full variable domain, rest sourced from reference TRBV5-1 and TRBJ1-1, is KAGVTQTPRYLIKTRGQQVTLSCSPISGHRSVSWYQQTPGQGLQFLFEYFSETQRNKGNFPGRFSGRQFSNSRSEMNVSTLELGDSALYLCASSEMTAGSTEAFFGQGTRLTVV.

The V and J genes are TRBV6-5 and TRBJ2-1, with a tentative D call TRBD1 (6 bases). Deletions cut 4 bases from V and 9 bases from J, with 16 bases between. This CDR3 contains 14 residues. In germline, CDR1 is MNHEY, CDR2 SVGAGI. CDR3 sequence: CASSSSRGTGEQFF. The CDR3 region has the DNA TGTGCCAGCAGTTCCTCCAGGGGAACGGGTGAGCAGTTCTTC.